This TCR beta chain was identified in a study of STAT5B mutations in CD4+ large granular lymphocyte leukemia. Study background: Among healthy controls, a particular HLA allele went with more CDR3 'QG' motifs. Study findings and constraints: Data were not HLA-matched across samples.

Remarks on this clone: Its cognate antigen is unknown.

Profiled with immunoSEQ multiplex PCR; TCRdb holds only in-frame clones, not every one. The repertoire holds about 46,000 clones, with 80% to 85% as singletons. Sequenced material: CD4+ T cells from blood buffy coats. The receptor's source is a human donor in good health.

CDR3 in amino acids: CASSKGLADYNEQFF. The CDR3 coding sequence is TGTGCCAGCTCAAAGGGACTAGCGGACTACAATGAGCAGTTCTTC. This chain joins TRBV18 and TRBJ2-1; TRBD2 agrees at 11 bases. V lost 5 bases, J lost 3 bases, and 3 bases stayed unmatched. The CDR3 contains 15 residues. Germline V gene lookup returns CDR1 KGHSH and CDR2 LQKENI.